This T cell receptor (beta chain) was recovered during a study of blood T cell repertoires in COVID-19 (dated by TCRdb to the early 2020s). Describing the broader study: The collaborator samples originated in the United States, Italy and Spain and spanned the acute and convalescent phases of COVID-19. The material from the prospective study consisted of cDNA or gDNA derived from T cells, B-cell-depleted T cells, or PBMCs. Deeply sampled blood TCRbeta repertoires from subjects exposed to, actively infected with, or recovered from COVID-19 were included in the dataset. The repertoires were released in a freely available public database intended as a resource for research on the immune response to SARS-CoV-2. Samples came from the ongoing ImmuneRACE study (first 160 participants) plus 1,254 subjects from 6 global collaborators. Sample metadata almost always included a de-identified subject ID, COVID-19 status, age in years and sex. Where available, HLA class I and class II types were taken from metadata supplied by the sample provider and were not determined by assay-based typing.

Study-wide findings and limitations: Clinical and demographic metadata were provided uncurated, with the amount varying by source and participant.

TCRbeta CDR3 regions were amplified from genomic DNA by means of the immunoSEQ Assay, a bias-controlled multiplex PCR. Per the original workflow: The number of nucleated cells in each sample was estimated from the amplification of reference gene primers within the assay. Sequence reads were collapsed and filtered to measure the absolute abundance of every unique TCRbeta CDR3 rearrangement. For each sample, productive Simpson clonality was calculated as the square root of Simpson's diversity index over productive rearrangements. This immuneACCESS table, as held by TCRdb, lists in-frame sequences with V and J called but not all clones. Of the missing ones, under half trace to an unresolved V gene in checked studies; the others have no known cause. That table furnishes V, J and clone size, whereas the DNA furnished D and trimming. Here the sample has about 68,000 clones; almost 85% occur a single time. The ten largest clones add up to 23% of the sample.

The collaborating institutions used their own protocols to collect whole blood in K2EDTA tubes. Collaborator samples were shipped for TCRbeta analysis as frozen whole blood, isolated PBMCs, or DNA extracted from either sample type. Comments on this clone: The specificity of this receptor is unknown. No base quality information exists; no much larger clone differs at one position.

V is pared back by 1 base and J by 6 bases, with 15 bases lying between the germline termini. The CDR3 goes from the cysteine to the phenylalanine over 15 residues. The CDR3 DNA has 45 bases and is translated from base 1. Sequences MDHEN (CDR1) and SYDVKM (CDR2) are obtained from the germline V gene. The sample was peripheral blood. The chain is encoded by TRBV28 joined to TRBJ1-2; the D gene cannot be resolved reliably. The TCR originated in a man aged 50 to 60 with acute or convalescent COVID-19. In nucleotide form, the sequence is TGTGCCAGCAGTTTATATCAAGTTGAGGGCAATGGCTACACCTTC. The resulting protein is CASSLYQVEGNGYTF.